Reported below is one TCR beta chain. This sample is drawn from a study of technical replicates of blood from several donors. Clones were read by immunoSEQ multiplex PCR, and TCRdb kept only the in-frame ones, dropping some. Of about 97,000 clones detected, over 90% appear once; the ten largest clones hold over 0.2%. With V trimmed by 6 bases and J by 0 bases, 6 bases remained unmatched. The CDR3 sequence is 16 residues long. This TCR was sampled from a human donor in good health. What was sequenced was T cells isolated from PBMCs. This chain joins TRBV23-1 and TRBJ2-2; 8 nucleotides match TRBD2. TRBV23-1 carries the ORF label, with uncertain function. The CDR3 sequence: CASSREGRPNTGELFF. The CDR3, as DNA: TGCGCCAGCAGCCGGGAGGGCCGGCCGAACACCGGGGAGCTGTTTTTT.